This TCR beta chain was sequenced for a study of cytomegalovirus exposure and HLA in healthy donors. PCR used 60 Vbeta primers and 13 Jbeta primers. This table comes from immunoSEQ multiplex PCR, and its TCRdb copy is limited to in-frame clones, with some not included. The table includes approximately 61,000 clones, about 80% detected once. In regard to this clone: Its antigen is still unknown.

Study results and limitations: CMV serostatus stood as the only immune exposure information on hand. The study reported that TCR beta sequences accurately predicted HLA-A and HLA-B alleles in most subjects.

Healthy bone marrow donors made up the cohort. The source is a man aged 45-65 years in good health and CMV-seropositive. Sequenced sample: PBMCs.

The CDR3 region is CASSSLGLAGVWYNEQFF. The CDR3 DNA reads TGTGCCAGCAGCTCCCTGGGACTAGCGGGAGTCTGGTACAATGAGCAGTTCTTC. The chain has TRBV7-8 and TRBJ2-1; TRBD2 matches at 14 bases. The CDR3 spans 18 residues. Germline CDR1 reads SGHVS; CDR2 reads FQNEAQ. With 4 bases clipped from V and 4 bases from J, the junction kept 9 bases outside the gene matches.